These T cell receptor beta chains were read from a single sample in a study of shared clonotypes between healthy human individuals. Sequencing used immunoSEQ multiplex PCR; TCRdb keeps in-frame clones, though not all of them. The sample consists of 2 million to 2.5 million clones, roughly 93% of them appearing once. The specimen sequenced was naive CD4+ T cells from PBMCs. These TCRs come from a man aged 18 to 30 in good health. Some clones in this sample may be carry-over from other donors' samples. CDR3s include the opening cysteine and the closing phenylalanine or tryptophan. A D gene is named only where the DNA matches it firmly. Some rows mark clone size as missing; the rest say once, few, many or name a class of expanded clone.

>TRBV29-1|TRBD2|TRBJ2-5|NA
TGCAGCGGGCGAGCGGGAGCAGAGACCCAGTACTTC
CSGRAGAETQYF
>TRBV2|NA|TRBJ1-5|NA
TGTGCCAGCAGTGAAGGGGGTTATAGCAATCAGCCCCAGCATTTT
CASSEGGYSNQPQHF
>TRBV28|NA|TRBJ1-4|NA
TGTGCCAGCAGTACCTCAGGAGCAACTAATGAAAAACTGTTTTTT
CASSTSGATNEKLFF
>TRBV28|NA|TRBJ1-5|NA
TGTGCCAGCAGTTTATCCGACAGCTTACCACAGCCCCAGCATTTT
CASSLSDSLPQPQHF
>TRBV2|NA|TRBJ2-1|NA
TGTGCCAGCAGTACGGACCCGGCGCGGACCAATGAGCAGTTCTTC
CASSTDPARTNEQFF
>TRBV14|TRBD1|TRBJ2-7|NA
TGTGCCAGCAGCCCTCTGGACAGGGTGAGCTACGAGCAGTACTTC
CASSPLDRVSYEQYF
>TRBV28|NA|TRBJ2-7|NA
TGTGCCAGCAGGACCCTAAGGGAGCAGTACTTC
CASRTLREQYF
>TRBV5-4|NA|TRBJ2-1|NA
TGTGCCAGCAGCCCACTGAGGCCGACCCCTGTGGATGAGCAGTTCTTC
CASSPLRPTPVDEQFF
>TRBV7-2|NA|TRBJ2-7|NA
TGTGCCAGCAGCTTAGTCCCCGCGGGAACCTACGAGCAGTACTTC
CASSLVPAGTYEQYF
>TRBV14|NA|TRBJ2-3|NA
TGTGCCAGCAGCCGACAGATCACCTCCACAGATACGCAGTATTTT
CASSRQITSTDTQYF
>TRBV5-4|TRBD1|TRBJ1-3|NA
TGTGCCAGCAGCACGACAGGGGGGAAGGACACCATATATTTT
CASSTTGGKDTIYF
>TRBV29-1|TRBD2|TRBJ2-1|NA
TGCAGCGTTGGTATTCTAGCGGGAGGGGAGGAGGAGCAGTTCTTC
CSVGILAGGEEEQFF
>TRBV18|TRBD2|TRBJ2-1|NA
TGTGCCAGCTCACCGCCGGGGGGGGAGCAGTTCTTC
CASSPPGGEQFF
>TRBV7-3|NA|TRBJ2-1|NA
TGTGCCAGCAGCTTTGCCCCCGGGAGCGGCAATGAGCAGTTCTTC
CASSFAPGSGNEQFF
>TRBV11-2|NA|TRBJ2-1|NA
TGTGCCAGCAGCTTTGGGTCGTCTGGGGCCTACAATGAGCAGTTCTTC
CASSFGSSGAYNEQFF
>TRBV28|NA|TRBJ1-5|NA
TGTGCCAGCAGCCAGGGAGGAGGCAATCAGCCCCAGCATTTT
CASSQGGGNQPQHF
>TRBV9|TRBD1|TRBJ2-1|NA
TGTGCCAGCAGCGGTGGACAGGGCTATACCTACAATGAGCAGTTCTTC
CASSGGQGYTYNEQFF
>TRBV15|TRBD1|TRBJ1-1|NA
TGTGCCACCAGGGGGGACAGGGGGCTCGGCACTGAAGCTTTCTTT
CATRGDRGLGTEAFF
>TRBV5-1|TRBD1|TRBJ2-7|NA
TGCGCCAGCAGCCCCCGACAGGGGCCCTACGAGCAGTACTTC
CASSPRQGPYEQYF
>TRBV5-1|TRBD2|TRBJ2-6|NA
TGCGCCAGCAGCTTGGAAGTAGCGGGAGGGTCGGGGGCCAACGTCCTGACTTTC
CASSLEVAGGSGANVLTF
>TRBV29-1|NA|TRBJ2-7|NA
TGCAGCGTTGTCAGGGGGGCGTACGAGCAGTACTTC
CSVVRGAYEQYF
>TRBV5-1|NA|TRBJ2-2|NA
TGCGCCAGCAGCTTGGTGGGAGCCCGGAACACCGGGGAGCTGTTTTTT
CASSLVGARNTGELFF
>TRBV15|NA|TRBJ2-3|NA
TGTGCCACCAGACGACAGCCAAGCACAGATACGCAGTATTTT
CATRRQPSTDTQYF
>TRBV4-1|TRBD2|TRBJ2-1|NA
TGCGCCAGCAGCCAACCAACTAGCGGCTCCTACAATGAGCAGTTCTTC
CASSQPTSGSYNEQFF
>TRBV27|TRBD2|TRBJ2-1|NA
TGTGCCAGCAGTTCCAACCCCCTTAGACTAGCAAAAGAATACAATGAGCAGTTCTTC
CASSSNPLRLAKEYNEQFF
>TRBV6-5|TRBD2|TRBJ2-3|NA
TGTGCCAGCAGTCCTAGCGGAACAGATACGCAGTATTTT
CASSPSGTDTQYF
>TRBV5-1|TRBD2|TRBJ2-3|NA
TGCGCCAGCAGCTTGGTGGGTAGCGGGAGAGCGGATACGCAGTATTTT
CASSLVGSGRADTQYF
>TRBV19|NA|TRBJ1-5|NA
TGTGCCAGTCACCAAGGTAGGCAGCCCCAGCATTTT
CASHQGRQPQHF
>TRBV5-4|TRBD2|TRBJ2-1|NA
TGTGCCAGCAGCTTGGACGGGGGGACTCAGGCCTACAATGAGCAGTTCTTC
CASSLDGGTQAYNEQFF
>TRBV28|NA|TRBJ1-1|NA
TGTGCCAGCAGTCAAGGACGGCCGACAGCCGAAGCTTTCTTT
CASSQGRPTAEAFF
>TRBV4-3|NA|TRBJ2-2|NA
TGCGCCAGCAGCCAAGATGGGGGTAACACGAACACCGGGGAGCTGTTTTTT
CASSQDGGNTNTGELFF
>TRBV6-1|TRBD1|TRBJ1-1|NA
TGTGCCAGCAGGGGACAGGGTAAAGCTGAAGCTTTCTTT
CASRGQGKAEAFF
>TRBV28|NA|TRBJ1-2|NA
TGTGCCAGCAGTTTATCGGCAGCCCCAGGGGGCTACACCTTC
CASSLSAAPGGYTF
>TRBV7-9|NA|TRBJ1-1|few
TGTGCCAGCAGCCGTAGCGGGGCAGGTCCAACGAACTTT
CASSRSGAGPTNF
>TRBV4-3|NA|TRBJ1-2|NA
TGCGCCAGCAGCCAAGCATGGGTGGGCTATGGCTACACCTTC
CASSQAWVGYGYTF
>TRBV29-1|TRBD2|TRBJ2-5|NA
TGCAGCGTTGAAGATCTTGGGACTAGCGCTACCCAGTACTTC
CSVEDLGTSATQYF
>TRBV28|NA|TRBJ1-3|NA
TGTGCCAGCACCTTTGGGCTCACAACTGGAAACACCATATATTTT
CASTFGLTTGNTIYF
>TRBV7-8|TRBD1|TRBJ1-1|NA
TGTGCCAGCAGCGCACAGGGGGTGGGTACTGAAGCTTTCTTT
CASSAQGVGTEAFF
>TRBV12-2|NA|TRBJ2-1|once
NA
CASRLVGFGSPYIVGTSGSYEQFF
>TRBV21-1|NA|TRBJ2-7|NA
TGTGCCAGCAGCAAAAGGGACGAGCAGTACTTC
CASSKRDEQYF
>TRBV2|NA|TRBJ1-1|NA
TGTGCCAGCCGACGAGGGGAGATCACTGAAGCTTTCTTT
CASRRGEITEAFF
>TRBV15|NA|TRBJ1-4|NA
TGTGCCACCAGCAACCTTTGGGGGTTGGGTGAAAAACTGTTTTTT
CATSNLWGLGEKLFF
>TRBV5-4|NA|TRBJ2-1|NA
TGTGCCAGCAGCTTTAGGGACGAGCAGTTCTTC
CASSFRDEQFF
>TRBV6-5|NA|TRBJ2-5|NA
TGTGCCAGCAGCCACGAGGAGGGAAGGGCGACCCAGTACTTC
CASSHEEGRATQYF
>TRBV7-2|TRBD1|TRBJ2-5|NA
TGTGCCAGCAGCTCGGGACAGCTCGGCCAGACCCAGTACTTC
CASSSGQLGQTQYF
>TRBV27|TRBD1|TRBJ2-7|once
TGTGCCAGCAGTCAGACAGGGCAACTTTACGAGCAGTACTTC
CASSQTGQLYEQYF
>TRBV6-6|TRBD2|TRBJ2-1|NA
TGTGCCAGCAGTCAACTAGCGGACTCCTACAATGAGCAGTTCTTC
CASSQLADSYNEQFF
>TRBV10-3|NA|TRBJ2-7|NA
TGTGCCATCAGTGCAGGCGACGAGCAGTACTTC
CAISAGDEQYF
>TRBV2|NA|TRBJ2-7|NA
TGTGCCAGCACAGTGCTCTCCTACGAGCAGTACTTC
CASTVLSYEQYF
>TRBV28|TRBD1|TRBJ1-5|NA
TGTGCCAGCAGTTTGGGGACAGGGGCGAGTCAGCCCCAGCATTTT
CASSLGTGASQPQHF
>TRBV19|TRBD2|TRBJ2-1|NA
TGTGCCAGTAGCCTCGGACTAGCGGGATCCAATGAGCAGTTCTTC
CASSLGLAGSNEQFF
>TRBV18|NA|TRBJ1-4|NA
TGTGCCAGCTCACCAGGATGGGGGGAAAAACTGTTTTTT
CASSPGWGEKLFF
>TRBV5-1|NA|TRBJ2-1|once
TGCGCCAGCAGCTCGGGTCCAAACAATGAGCAGTTCTTC
CASSSGPNNEQFF
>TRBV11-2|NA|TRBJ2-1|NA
TGTGCCAGCAGCTTGGGGGCCTACAATGAGCAGTTCTTC
CASSLGAYNEQFF
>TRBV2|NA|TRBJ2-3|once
TGTGCCAGCAGCCGGGACGCCGATACGCAGTATTTT
CASSRDADTQYF
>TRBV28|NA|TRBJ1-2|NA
TGTGCCAGCAGTTTAGCCTCACAATACTATGGCTACACCTTC
CASSLASQYYGYTF
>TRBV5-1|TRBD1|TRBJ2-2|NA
TGCGCCAGCAGCCCGGCAGGGACAGGATCCACCGGGGAGCTGTTTTTT
CASSPAGTGSTGELFF
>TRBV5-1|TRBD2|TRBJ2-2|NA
TGCGCCAGCAGCTCCCTACCTCGCGGGACTAGCGGGGCGAACACCGGGGAGCTGTTTTTT
CASSSLPRGTSGANTGELFF
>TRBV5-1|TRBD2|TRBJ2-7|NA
TGCGCCAGCAGCCTCGGACTAGCGACCTACGAGCAGTACTTC
CASSLGLATYEQYF